The next 15 T cell receptor beta chains were all read from a single sample in a study of cytomegalovirus exposure and HLA in healthy donors (dated by TCRdb to 2016 to 2017). Libraries were made using the immunoSEQ multiplex PCR assay. For the multiplex PCR, a mixture combining 60 forward primers for TCR Vbeta segments and 13 reverse primers for TCR Jbeta segments was used. In TCRdb, the immuneACCESS table is reduced to in-frame sequences with V and J assigned. These tables do not hold every clone; where another copy was compared, an unresolved V gene accounts for under half, and the others remain unexplained. The sample has about 190,000 clones on record, 80% of them singletons. The ten largest clones represent less than 7% of the sample. The sequencing sample was made of PBMCs. Source of these receptors: a man aged 35 to 55 in good health and CMV-seropositive.

The chain joins TRBV27 to TRBJ2-7; D call uncertain. The length of the CDR3 is 13 residues. V was pared by 4 bases and J by 3 bases, with 10 bases between. Looked up from germline, CDR1 is MNHEY and CDR2 is SMNVEV (reference sequence). CDR3 residues: CASSYGNSYEQYF. CDR3 in DNA: TGTGCCAGCAGTTACGGTAACAGCTACGAGCAGTACTTC.

The V call is TRBV19, the J call TRBJ2-5; 7 bases fit TRBD1. This CDR3 is built from 13 residues. Germline lookup yields CDR1 LNHDA and CDR2 SQIVND (reference sequence). V lost 4 bases to trimming and J lost 4 bases; unmatched junction nucleotides: 3. CDR3 DNA sequence: TGTGCCAGTAGTAGCCGGGACAGAGAGACCCAGTACTTC. Translating gives CASSSRDRETQYF. The full variable domain, with the rest looked up from reference TRBV19 and TRBJ2-5, is DGGITQSPKYLFRKEGQNVTLSCEQNLNHDAMYWYRQDPGQGLRLIYYSQIVNDFQKGDIAEGYSVSREKKESFPLTVTSAQKNPTAFYLCASSSRDRETQYFGPGTRLLVL.

The gene calls are TRBV7-9 and TRBJ2-3; a possible D gene is TRBD2 (5 bases). CDR3 length equals 16 residues. CDR1 is SEHNR and CDR2 is FQNEAQ in the germline V gene (reference sequence). With 5 bases removed from V and 2 bases from J, the gap between germline ends came to 17 bases. The CDR3 here is CASSPQERSFTDTQYF. CDR3 DNA: TGTGCCAGCAGCCCCCAGGAGCGGAGCTTCACAGATACGCAGTATTTT.

V and J are TRBV4-2 and TRBJ2-1, with 7 bases aligning to TRBD1. Germline values: CDR1 LGHNA, CDR2 YNFKEQ. V lost 0 bases to trimming and J lost 11 bases; unmatched junction nucleotides: 7. CDR3 length: 14 amino acids. The CDR3 coding sequence is TGTGCCAGCAGCCAAGACCCGAACAGGGGTCAGCAGTTCTTC. It specifies CASSQDPNRGQQFF.

The chain joins TRBV6-1 to TRBJ1-6, with TRBD1 identical over 10 bases. After removal of 10 bases from V and 10 bases from J, the junction contained 7 bases not matched to a gene. Germline V gene sequence: CDR1 MNHNS, CDR2 SASEGT. The CDR3 consists of 13 residues. The CDR3 sequence is CATSGTGESPLHF. DNA for the CDR3: TGTGCCACGTCCGGGACAGGGGAGTCACCCCTCCACTTT.

The chain employs TRBV7-8 and TRBJ1-4; the D is unclear. CDR3 size: 14 residues. Trimming shortened V by 5 bases and J by 1 base, and 8 bases separated the two germline ends. Germline lookup yields CDR1 SGHVS and CDR2 FQNEAQ. The CDR3 DNA sequence: TGTGCCAGCAGCCTGGGCCAAACTAATGAAAAACTGTTTTTT. Translating gives CASSLGQTNEKLFF.

This rearrangement joins TRBV5-1 to TRBJ2-7; D is possibly TRBD1 (6 bases). The CDR3 is 15 amino acids. Germline-derived CDR1 and CDR2 are SGHRS and YFSETQ. V was clipped by 3 bases and J by 2 bases, with 15 bases between them. CDR3 in amino acids: CASSYRVRGTYEQYF. CDR3 in DNA: TGCGCCAGCAGCTACAGGGTAAGGGGGACCTACGAGCAGTACTTC.

The sample holds a few counts of this clone. The V gene is TRBV4-3, the J gene TRBJ2-6; 7 bases match TRBD1. Germline V gene lookup returns CDR1 LGHNA and CDR2 YSLEER. The CDR3 length is 17 residues. The trim removed 1 base at V and 1 base at J, leaving 4 bases unmatched. The CDR3 reads CASSQARQGSGANVLTF. The CDR3 DNA is TGCGCCAGCAGCCAAGCCCGACAGGGATCTGGGGCCAACGTCCTGACTTTC.

The CDR3 protein is CASSWRGGPNEQYF. CDR3 in DNA: TGTGCCAGCAGTTGGCGCGGAGGCCCCAACGAGCAGTACTTC. The rearrangement links TRBV27 to TRBJ2-7; TRBD2 might be the D (5 bases). Germline V CDR1 and CDR2: MNHEY, SMNVEV (reference sequence). This CDR3 spans 14 amino acids. V was shortened by 4 bases and J by 5 bases, with 15 bases between the two germline ends.

The chain combines TRBV2 with TRBJ2-3; 8 bases are shared with TRBD1. V shed 6 bases, J shed 4 bases, and the junction held 9 bases outside the gene matches. The V gene's germline CDR1 is SNHLY and CDR2 FYNNEI. The CDR3 is 15 residues long. The DNA of the CDR3 is TGTGCCAGCAGAGCCACAGGGGGGCGGGCAGATACGCAGTATTTT. Amino acids: CASRATGGRADTQYF.

The V call is TRBV11-2, the J call TRBJ2-5; D might be TRBD2 (5 bases). This CDR3 is built from 13 residues. V was clipped by 7 bases and J by 2 bases, with 11 bases between them. CDR1 and CDR2 from the germline V gene are SGHAT and FQNNGV. The CDR3 region is CASIPPGQETQYF. The CDR3 DNA reads as TGTGCCAGCATCCCCCCGGGGCAAGAGACCCAGTACTTC.

The chain joins TRBV30 to TRBJ1-4; D gene uncertain. V was shortened by 5 bases and J by 7 bases, with 8 bases between the two germline ends. Germline CDR1 reads GTSNPN; CDR2 reads SVGIG (reference sequence). The CDR3 is 11 amino acids. DNA of the CDR3: TGTGCCTGGGGGCGGGGTGAAAAACTGTTTTTT. As protein: CAWGRGEKLFF.

The V and J genes are TRBV27 and TRBJ1-2, with TRBD1 as a possible D gene (6 bases). CDR1 MNHEY and CDR2 SMNVEV come from the germline V gene (reference sequence). This CDR3 has 13 amino acids. Between the trimmed V and J ends, which lost 7 bases and 7 bases, there was a span of 16 bases. The CDR3 loop reads CASTYQGSPGYTF. As DNA, the CDR3 is TGTGCCAGCACCTACCAGGGGTCCCCTGGCTACACCTTC.

Of note for this clone: The same CDR3 can be traced to other DNA sequences in this sample. The V gene is TRBV9, the J gene TRBJ2-7; 7 nucleotides line up with TRBD1. The ends lost 4 bases at V and 3 bases at J; junction bases unmatched: 4. The CDR3 loop spans 13 amino acids. Per germline, CDR1 SGDLS and CDR2 YYNGEE. The CDR3 region is CASSPRTGYEQYF. The CDR3 nucleotides are TGTGCCAGCAGCCCTAGGACAGGCTACGAGCAGTACTTC.

This chain links TRBV9 with TRBJ1-6, with D tentatively TRBD1 (5 bases). The V gene lost 0 bases and the J gene lost 7 bases, with 11 bases spanning the gap. CDR1 is SGDLS, CDR2 YYNGEE, per germline. The length of the CDR3 is 15 residues. The CDR3 sequence: CASSVVAGGNSPLHF. CDR3 DNA: TGTGCCAGCAGCGTAGTAGCGGGGGGGAATTCACCCCTCCACTTT. Full variable domain (outside the CDR3, taken from reference TRBV9 and TRBJ1-6): DSGVTQTPKHLITATGQRVTLRCSPRSGDLSVYWYQQSLDQGLQFLIQYYNGEERAKGNILERFSAQQFPDLHSELNLSSLELGDSALYFCASSVVAGGNSPLHFGNGTRLTVT.